Following are 21 T cell receptor beta chains from one sample sequenced in a study of CD8+CD57+ T cells in acquired aplastic anemia. It was genomic DNA that served as the template for profiling TCR beta VDJ and CDR3. One entry per CDR3 protein, called by TCRdb with MiXCR from the reads. The sample consists of hundreds of thousands of distinct CDR3 sequences, 55% to 60% of them appearing once. What was sequenced was sorted CD4+, CD8+, or CD8+CD57+ T cells (not recorded which) from PBMCs. Every receptor here comes from a human donor with severe aplastic anemia or a healthy control (not recorded which).

The CDR3 loop reads CASSLVREAEYF. The CDR3 bases are TGTGCCAGCAGCTTAGTTCGGGAAGCCGAGTACTTC. The rearrangement uses TRBV7-9 and TRBJ2-7, with D possibly TRBD2 on 5 matching bases. Deletions cut 1 base from V and 11 bases from J, with 12 bases between. The CDR3 is 12 residues long. The germline V gene has CDR1 SEHNR and CDR2 FQNEAQ (reference sequence).

The gene calls are TRBV6-2 or TRBV6-3 and TRBJ1-5; TRBD1 agrees at 9 bases. The V and J ends lost 6 bases and 7 bases, in that order; junction bases with no gene match: 13. CDR3 length equals 16 residues. Germline CDR1 is MNHEY and CDR2 is SVGEGT. CDR3 bases: TGTGCCAGCAGCTATACCCGACAGGGGGAAAGGCAGCCCCAGCATTTT. Its translation: CASSYTRQGERQPQHF.

Ten or more counts support this clonotype. The chain couples TRBV7-3 to TRBJ1-6; D possibly corresponds to TRBD1 (6 bases). Trimming stripped 11 bases from V and 7 bases from J, with 21 bases between. CDR3 length equals 15 residues. The germline V gene has CDR1 SGHTA and CDR2 FQGTGA. As DNA, the CDR3 is TGTGCCGAGAGGGGGGAAAACAGGGCGAATTCACCCCTCCACTTT. Translating gives CAERGENRANSPLHF.

Many counts were recorded for this clonotype. The rearrangement links TRBV9 to TRBJ2-2; 10 bases line up with TRBD2. From germline, CDR1 is SGDLS and CDR2 YYNGEE. With V trimmed by 6 bases and J by 7 bases, 12 bases remained unmatched. This CDR3 spans 16 amino acids. CDR3 protein: CASTHRAGGPGGELFF. The CDR3 region has the DNA TGTGCCAGCACCCATCGAGCGGGGGGGCCCGGCGGGGAGCTGTTTTTT.

This clonotype was seen more than once but under ten times. V gene TRBV24-1 combines with J gene TRBJ1-2, with D possibly being TRBD1 (5 bases). The length of the CDR3 is 13 residues. V was shortened by 3 bases and J by 4 bases, with 8 bases between the two germline ends. Looked up from germline, CDR1 is KGHDR and CDR2 is SFDVKD. The CDR3 DNA follows: TGTGCCACCAGTGATGGGGCCCCCTATGGCTACACCTTC. It is translated as CATSDGAPYGYTF.

This clonotype was observed once. This may stem from a read error, because a much larger clone lies one nucleotide away. The J gene is TRBJ2-3, the V gene TRBV24-1, with D tentatively TRBD2 (7 bases). Per germline, CDR1 KGHDR and CDR2 SFDVKD. The CDR3 covers 16 residues. CDR3 bases: TGTGCCACCAGTGGTTCGGGGGGCCCTAACACAGCTACGCAGTATTTT. It specifies CATSGSGGPNTATQYF.

The gene calls are TRBV12-5 and TRBJ1-6; D not resolved. Trimming left V 2 bases short and J 16 bases short, with 9 bases between. Per the germline V gene, CDR1 is LGHNT and CDR2 is FRNRAP. CDR3 length: 11 residues. The CDR3 here is CASGLLNRLHF. CDR3 DNA: TGTGCTAGTGGTTTGCTCAACCGTCTCCACTTT.

The chain has TRBV7-9 and TRBJ2-7; 8 positions agree with TRBD2. CDR3 size: 15 residues. Germline CDR1 is SEHNR and CDR2 is FQNEAQ (reference sequence). V lost 1 base to trimming and J lost 0 bases; unmatched junction nucleotides: 2. The CDR3 coding sequence is TGTGCCAGCAGCTTAGAGCGGGGGACCTCCTACGAGCAGTACTTC. Amino acids: CASSLERGTSYEQYF.

The chain joins TRBV7-8 to TRBJ2-3; no reliable D call. Germline assignment: CDR1 SGHVS and CDR2 FQNEAQ. The V end was cut by 1 base, the J end by 4 bases, with 9 bases between. This CDR3 has 14 residues. CDR3 residues: CASSLGDLADTQYF. Here the CDR3 DNA reads TGTGCCAGCAGCTTAGGGGATCTGGCAGATACGCAGTATTTT.

This clonotype occurred many times. CDR3 sequence reads: CASSLGLAGINEKLFF. CDR3 DNA sequence: TGTGCCAGCAGCTTAGGGCTTGCGGGGATTAATGAAAAACTGTTTTTT. The rearrangement links TRBV11-2 to TRBJ1-4; D call uncertain. CDR1 is SGHAT, CDR2 FQNNGV, per germline. This CDR3 contains 16 residues. Trimming took off 1 base at V and 4 bases at J, with 13 bases between the two ends. Full variable domain (remainder filled in from reference TRBV11-2 and TRBJ1-4): EAGVAQSPRYKIIEKRQSVAFWCNPISGHATLYWYQQILGQGPKLLIQFQNNGVVDDSQLPKDRFSAERLKGVDSTLKIQPAKLEDSAVYLCASSLGLAGINEKLFFGSGTQLSVL.

The gene calls are TRBV7-8 and TRBJ2-7; D is possibly TRBD2 (6 bases). In germline, CDR1 is SGHVS, CDR2 FQNEAQ. Trimming removed 4 bases at V and 1 base at J, with 11 bases between. The CDR3 length is 14 residues. The CDR3 loop reads CASSYPGTSYEQYF. In nucleotides, the CDR3 is TGTGCCAGCAGCTACCCCGGGACTTCCTACGAGCAGTACTTC. Variable domain in full (rest from reference TRBV7-8 and TRBJ2-7): GAGVSQSPRYKVAKRGQDVALRCDPISGHVSLFWYQQALGQGPEFLTYFQNEAQLDKSGLPSDRFFAERPEGSVSTLKIQRTQQEDSAVYLCASSYPGTSYEQYFGPGTRLTVT.

The chain employs TRBV20-1 and TRBJ2-4, with D possibly being TRBD1 (6 bases). V shed 5 bases and J shed 7 bases, with 15 bases lying between them. The germline CDR1 and CDR2 sequences are DFQATT and SNEGSKA (reference sequence). CDR3 length: 13 residues. The CDR3 bases are TGCAGTGCTCACTTTAACAGGGTCAACATTCAGTACTTC. It is translated as CSAHFNRVNIQYF.

This clonotype appeared many times. This chain connects TRBV29-1 to TRBJ1-5, with D tentatively TRBD1 (5 bases). V was clipped by 5 bases and J by 3 bases, with 11 bases between them. CDR1 is SQVTM and CDR2 is ANQGSEA in the germline V gene. This CDR3 has 13 amino acids. CDR3 loop: CSVRMDNNQPQHF. CDR3 bases: TGCAGCGTTCGAATGGACAACAATCAGCCCCAGCATTTT.

CDR3 bases: TGTGCCGGCTCTTGGGGGAGGTCCCCCGGGGAGCTGTTTTTT. It yields the protein CAGSWGRSPGELFF. This chain links TRBV2 with TRBJ2-2, with D possibly being TRBD2 (6 bases). Looked up from germline, CDR1 is SNHLY and CDR2 is FYNNEI. This CDR3 is 14 amino acids long. V lost 11 bases and J lost 6, with 19 bases in between.

There are a few counts of this clonotype. CDR3 sequence: CATSDLDGELFF. The CDR3 nucleotides read TGTGCCACCAGTGATTTGGACGGGGAGCTGTTTTTT. The V and J genes are TRBV24-1 and TRBJ2-2; D is unclear. CDR1 is KGHDR and CDR2 is SFDVKD in the germline V gene. The V gene lost 0 bases and the J gene lost 7 bases, with 2 bases spanning the gap. The CDR3 spans 12 residues.

The chain is built from TRBV24-1 and TRBJ1-5, with TRBD1 matching 7 bases. CDR3 length: 18 amino acids. Losses at the gene ends were 11 bases for V and 1 base for J; bases not matched to a gene: 19. Germline values: CDR1 KGHDR, CDR2 SFDVKD. The DNA of the CDR3 is TGTGCCAGTACCATGGGAGTTGGCAGGGGGACGAGCAATCAGCCCCAGCATTTT. Protein sequence: CASTMGVGRGTSNQPQHF.

This clonotype has a handful of counts. The chain is built from TRBV5-4 and TRBJ2-5, with 11 bases fitting TRBD2. CDR1 SGHNT and CDR2 YYREEE come from the germline V gene (reference sequence). The CDR3 loop spans 13 amino acids. V dropped 5 bases and J dropped 3; count of bases not matched to a gene: 0. Here the CDR3 reads CASSSGREETQYF. CDR3 DNA: TGTGCCAGCAGTAGCGGGAGGGAAGAGACCCAGTACTTC.

The chain is built from TRBV7-3 and TRBJ1-1, with 8 bases that match TRBD1. The CDR3 is 14 residues long. V dropped 4 bases and J dropped 3; count of bases not matched to a gene: 4. The germline CDR1 and CDR2 sequences are SGHTA and FQGTGA. Here the CDR3 reads CASSYGQGDTEAFF. CDR3 DNA sequence: TGTGCCAGCAGCTACGGACAGGGTGACACTGAAGCTTTCTTT.

The V call is TRBV7-3, the J call TRBJ2-7; 8 bases are shared with TRBD1. The V segment lost 2 bases and the J segment 4 bases; nucleotides outside the gene matches: 4. This CDR3 contains 14 residues. From germline, CDR1 is SGHTA and CDR2 FQGTGA. CDR3 loop: CASSLPGTGYEQYF. Here the CDR3 DNA reads TGTGCCAGCAGCTTACCCGGGACAGGATACGAGCAGTACTTC.

The gene calls are TRBV19 and TRBJ1-5; no clear D gene. The CDR3 covers 12 residues. Trimming took off 9 bases at V and 0 bases at J, with 6 bases between the two ends. Germline lookup yields CDR1 LNHDA and CDR2 SQIVND (reference sequence). The CDR3 DNA follows: TGTGCCAGCAAAATTAGCAATCAGCCCCAGCATTTT. It encodes CASKISNQPQHF. Full variable domain (outside the CDR3, taken from reference TRBV19 and TRBJ1-5): DGGITQSPKYLFRKEGQNVTLSCEQNLNHDAMYWYRQDPGQGLRLIYYSQIVNDFQKGDIAEGYSVSREKKESFPLTVTSAQKNPTAFYLCASKISNQPQHFGDGTRLSIL.

At least ten counts were recorded for this clonotype. This sequence joins TRBV12-3 or TRBV12-4 and TRBJ1-1; 7 nucleotides align to TRBD1. The junction had 9 bases not matched to a gene; V was cut back by 5 bases and J by 9 bases. The CDR3 is made up of 13 amino acids. As DNA, the CDR3 is TGTGCCAGCAGTCCAAGATCGGACAGGAAAGCTTTCTTT. Translated, it gives CASSPRSDRKAFF.